The TCR beta chain under discussion was sequenced for a study of blood T cell repertoires in COVID-19. Study in general: The United States, Italy and Spain were the sources of the acute and convalescent COVID-19 samples. T cells, B-cell-depleted T cells, or PBMCs supplied cDNA or gDNA.

Worth noting for this clone: An end of the junction does not agree with germline; a read error may underlie this.

Per the original data handling: Researchers report that nucleated cell counts were estimated from reference gene primer amplification. Using immunoSEQ multiplex PCR, the repertoire was profiled, and TCRdb retains in-frame clones only, with some absent. That table gives V, J and clone size, and the DNA gave D and trimming. The table has about 300,000 clones, approximately 82% seen once. Germline V gene data show CDR1 as MNHEY and CDR2 as SVGAGI. The CDR3 extends over 13 amino acids. This clonotype originated in a woman in her 50s with acute or convalescent COVID-19. Sample: peripheral blood. This chain uses TRBV6-5 with TRBJ1-6, with D uncertain. The CDR3 reads CASSYSYNSPLHF. The DNA of the CDR3 is TGTGCCAGCAGCTACTCCTATAATTCACCCCTCCACTTT.